The present entry profiles one T cell receptor (beta chain) with its context. What it binds is unknown. Some clones are missing from TCRdb's copy, which holds only in-frame ones; the method was immunoSEQ multiplex PCR. Among about 2.2 million clones listed, just over 90% were seen once. Naive CD8 populations comprised CD45RO-negative cells positively selected for CCR7, excluding terminally differentiated effector memory CD45RA+ cells. The entry originates in a study of shared clonotypes between healthy human individuals. Study-level results: Genetic and exposure-history diversity was limited by the few donors.

CDR3 length: 18 residues. Germline V lookup: CDR1 MDHEN, CDR2 SYDVKM. The J segment lost 5 bases and the V segment lost 2 bases, leaving 12 bases of the junction unmatched. The V and J genes are TRBV28 and TRBJ2-1; the match to TRBD1 covers 10 bases. This TCR was recovered from a man aged 18 to 30 in good health. Some clones in this sample may be carry-over from other donors' samples. The sample consisted of naive CD8+ T cells from PBMCs. The CDR3 sequence is CASSLRHFRDRGDNEQFF. Written as DNA, the CDR3 is TGTGCCAGCAGTTTACGACACTTCCGGGACAGGGGAGACAATGAGCAGTTCTTC.